Below are 27 T cell receptor beta chains sequenced from a single sample in a study of blood T cell repertoires in COVID-19. Produced via immunoSEQ multiplex PCR; TCRdb's table is partial and in-frame only. In the table there are about 270,000 clones, roughly nine tenths of which are singletons. The sequenced sample consisted of PBMCs or T cells enriched from blood (not recorded which). The receptors derive from a woman aged 18-29 years who had recovered from COVID-19.

This rearrangement joins TRBV6-5 to TRBJ2-1, with 12 bases lining up with TRBD2. V shed 2 bases and J 9 bases; nucleotides not matched to a gene: 5. Germline V gene lookup returns CDR1 MNHEY and CDR2 SVGAGI. The CDR3 is made up of 15 amino acids. The CDR3 sequence: CASSYATSGGGEQFF. The CDR3 DNA reads as TGTGCCAGCAGTTACGCGACTAGCGGGGGCGGTGAGCAGTTCTTC.

This sequence joins TRBV7-9 and TRBJ2-3; weak D call: TRBD1 (6 bases). Germline assignment: CDR1 SEHNR and CDR2 FQNEAQ (reference sequence). V shed 5 bases and J shed 0 bases, with 15 bases lying between them. This CDR3 contains 16 residues. CDR3 nucleotide sequence: TGTGCCAGCAGCCCGGGGCCAGGGGTTAGCACAGATACGCAGTATTTT. This codes for CASSPGPGVSTDTQYF.

In its sample, this clone was seen once. The chain is built from TRBV5-1 and TRBJ2-2; 8 nucleotides agree with TRBD1. CDR3 length: 14 residues. In germline, CDR1 is SGHRS, CDR2 YFSETQ. V was pared by 0 bases and J by 6 bases, with 1 base of the junction left unmatched. The CDR3 loop reads CASSLVTGAGELFF. The CDR3 DNA follows: TGCGCCAGCAGCTTGGTGACAGGGGCCGGGGAGCTGTTTTTT. Looking up the rest from reference TRBV5-1 and TRBJ2-2 gives the full variable domain: KAGVTQTPRYLIKTRGQQVTLSCSPISGHRSVSWYQQTPGQGLQFLFEYFSETQRNKGNFPGRFSGRQFSNSRSEMNVSTLELGDSALYLCASSLVTGAGELFFGEGSRLTVL.

V and J are TRBV30 and TRBJ2-6; D remains unclear. Germline lookup yields CDR1 GTSNPN and CDR2 SVGIG (reference sequence). V lost 2 bases, J lost 4 bases, and 12 bases lay in between. This CDR3 has 15 residues. CDR3 DNA: TGTGCCTGGAGTCCCTTCGGAGTAGGGGCCAACGTCCTGACTTTC. Translating gives CAWSPFGVGANVLTF.

CDR3: CASQVLVNTEAFF. In DNA, the CDR3 is TGTGCCAGCCAGGTACTAGTTAACACTGAAGCTTTCTTT. The rearrangement joins TRBV28 to TRBJ1-1; D is ambiguous. V dropped 8 bases and J dropped 2 bases, with 12 bases sitting between them. From germline, CDR1 is MDHEN and CDR2 SYDVKM. The CDR3 spans 13 residues.

The J gene is TRBJ2-1, the V gene TRBV4-1; 8 bases align to TRBD1. Germline values: CDR1 MGHRA, CDR2 YSYEKL. Unmatched junction bases numbered 4, after V lost 0 bases and J lost 9 bases. The length of the CDR3 is 14 residues. CDR3 bases: TGCGCCAGCAGCCAAGAAGCTGACAGGGGTGAGCAGTTCTTC. Its translation is CASSQEADRGEQFF.

The count of this clone is one. This sequence joins TRBV19 and TRBJ1-2; no reliable D call. This CDR3 has 13 residues. Trimming pared 3 bases from V and 4 bases from J, leaving 9 bases between. Per germline, CDR1 LNHDA and CDR2 SQIVND (reference sequence). The CDR3 coding sequence is TGTGCCAGTAGTATGGAGGGCCTCTATGGCTACACCTTC. Its translation: CASSMEGLYGYTF.

The V gene is TRBV7-9, the J gene TRBJ1-4, with D hard to call. Trimming took off 5 bases at V and 4 bases at J, with 11 bases between the two ends. Per the germline V gene, CDR1 is SEHNR and CDR2 is FQNEAQ (reference sequence). The CDR3 contains 14 residues. CDR3: CASSRGSSNEKLFF. The DNA for the CDR3 is TGTGCCAGCAGCCGTGGTTCCAGTAATGAAAAACTGTTTTTT.

V usage is TRBV29-1 and J usage is TRBJ1-1, with a possible D match to TRBD1 (6 bases). Deletions cut 5 bases from V and 0 bases from J, with 13 bases between. Germline V gene sequence: CDR1 SQVTM, CDR2 ANQGSEA. The CDR3 contains 14 residues. Here the CDR3 reads CSVSTGQLNTEAFF. The CDR3 DNA follows: TGCAGCGTTTCGACGGGACAATTGAACACTGAAGCTTTCTTT.

This chain links TRBV7-2 with TRBJ1-1; D not certain. This CDR3 is 15 amino acids long. V dropped 0 bases and J dropped 2 bases, with 10 bases sitting between them. The germline V gene has CDR1 SGHTA and CDR2 FQGNSA. As DNA, the CDR3 is TGTGCCAGCAGCTTAGCGTTGAGGGCTAACACTGAAGCTTTCTTT. Its translation is CASSLALRANTEAFF.

This clone occurred once. The rearrangement links TRBV6-1 to TRBJ1-1; the D is unclear. The ends were cut back, 1 base at V and 5 bases at J, with 11 bases in the middle. This CDR3 comprises 14 residues. The germline V gene encodes CDR1 MNHNS and CDR2 SASEGT. The CDR3 DNA reads TGTGCCAGCAGTGAAGTATGGAGAGAGACTGAAGCTTTCTTT. Translated, it gives CASSEVWRETEAFF.

This chain uses TRBV19 with TRBJ1-1; 8 bases are a match to TRBD1. Trimming took 1 base from V and 1 from J; bases not matched to a gene: 5. This CDR3 contains 16 residues. The germline CDR1 and CDR2 sequences are LNHDA and SQIVND (reference sequence). CDR3 loop: CASSIGGQVPNTEAFF. The DNA for the CDR3 is TGTGCCAGTAGTATAGGGGGACAGGTGCCGAACACTGAAGCTTTCTTT.

This sequence joins TRBV7-9 and TRBJ1-4, with D maybe TRBD1 (5 bases). Trimming stripped 5 bases from V and 15 bases from J, with 19 bases between. The CDR3 spans 13 residues. Per germline, CDR1 SEHNR and CDR2 FQNEAQ (reference sequence). Here the CDR3 reads CASSRTSGGGVFF. DNA of the CDR3: TGTGCCAGCAGCCGAACCTCAGGAGGAGGGGTGTTTTTT.

Points on this clone: Other nucleotide sequences in the sample specify the same CDR3. The chain combines TRBV9 with TRBJ2-5; 8 bases line up with TRBD2. V trimming: 1 base; J trimming: 4 bases; junction bases outside the gene matches: 0. Germline CDR1 is SGDLS and CDR2 is YYNGEE. The CDR3 length is 13 residues. In nucleotides, the CDR3 is TGTGCCAGCAGCGTACGGGGGGGAGAGACCCAGTACTTC. Translated, it gives CASSVRGGETQYF.

The rearrangement uses TRBV3-1 (or the pseudogene TRBV3-2) and TRBJ1-2; no definite D call. V gave up 5 bases and J gave up 4 bases, with 20 bases separating them. This CDR3 comprises 16 residues. CDR1 and CDR2 (germline): LGHDT, YNNKEL (reference sequence). The CDR3 here is CASSGGLGGVGYGYTF. The CDR3 DNA is TGTGCCAGCAGCGGAGGACTCGGCGGGGTTGGCTATGGCTACACCTTC.

The rearrangement uses TRBV20-1 and TRBJ2-7, with a weak D call TRBD1 (6 bases). CDR1 is DFQATT and CDR2 is SNEGSKA in the germline V gene (reference sequence). The CDR3 extends over 11 amino acids. The germline V and J ends were trimmed by 1 base and 6 bases, with 7 bases remaining between them. CDR3 in amino acids: CSARGRGEQYF. The CDR3 DNA reads as TGCAGTGCTAGAGGCAGGGGCGAGCAGTACTTC.

V and J are TRBV30 and TRBJ1-6, with D perhaps TRBD1 (6 bases). Germline V gene data show CDR1 as GTSNPN and CDR2 as SVGIG (reference sequence). CDR3 length: 13 amino acids. The V gene lost 5 bases and the J gene lost 10 bases, with 15 bases spanning the gap. CDR3 residues: CAWHPGARSPLHF. In DNA form, the CDR3 reads TGTGCCTGGCACCCAGGGGCCCGGTCACCCCTCCACTTT.

The V gene is TRBV6-2 or TRBV6-3, the J gene TRBJ1-2; 8 nucleotides line up with TRBD1. The CDR3 runs to 15 residues. Looked up from germline, CDR1 is MNHEY and CDR2 is SVGEGT. With 2 bases clipped from V and 2 bases from J, the junction kept 4 bases outside the gene matches. For the CDR3, the DNA is TGTGCCAGCAGTTACACGGACAGGGCCAACTATGGCTACACCTTC. It yields the protein CASSYTDRANYGYTF.

V and J are TRBV9 and TRBJ2-3; 10 bases agree with TRBD2. Trimming cost V 0 bases and J 7 bases; bases outside gene matches: 11. Germline CDR1 is SGDLS and CDR2 is YYNGEE. CDR3 length: 17 residues. As DNA, the CDR3 is TGTGCCAGCAGCGTAGACCATCTAGCGGGGGTCCTGAATACGCAGTATTTT. This sequence encodes CASSVDHLAGVLNTQYF.

V is TRBV4-2 and J is TRBJ2-3; 13 positions agree with TRBD2. CDR1 is LGHNA and CDR2 is YNFKEQ in the germline V gene. The CDR3 is 17 amino acids. With 4 bases clipped from V and 1 base from J, the junction kept 5 bases outside the gene matches. This CDR3 reads CASSLTGTSGGTDTQYF. CDR3 nucleotide sequence: TGTGCCAGCAGCCTCACCGGGACTAGCGGGGGCACAGATACGCAGTATTTT.

This chain uses TRBV3-1 (or the pseudogene TRBV3-2) with TRBJ2-1, with 11 bases matching TRBD2. CDR1 is LGHDT, CDR2 YNNKEL, per germline (reference sequence). V shed 0 bases, J shed 6 bases, and the junction held 10 bases outside the gene matches. The CDR3 covers 18 residues. CDR3 sequence (DNA): TGTGCCAGCAGCCAAGAGTCGGACTGGACTAGCGGGTTCAATGAGCAGTTCTTC. This gives the protein CASSQESDWTSGFNEQFF.

The V call is TRBV9, the J call TRBJ1-6; no clear D. The CDR3 sequence is 13 residues long. Trimming left V 3 bases short and J 10 bases short, with 11 bases between. Germline values: CDR1 SGDLS, CDR2 YYNGEE. The CDR3 loop is CASSARGGSPLHF. The CDR3 DNA sequence: TGTGCCAGCAGCGCTCGGGGAGGATCACCCCTCCACTTT.

J is TRBJ2-6 and V is TRBV7-8; TRBD1 matches 8 bases. The CDR3 extends over 15 amino acids. From germline, CDR1 is SGHVS and CDR2 FQNEAQ. Trimming cost V 4 bases and J 9 bases; bases outside gene matches: 8. The CDR3 loop is CASSSPTGGGNVLTF. CDR3 bases: TGTGCCAGCAGCTCACCTACAGGGGGTGGCAACGTCCTGACTTTC.

The chain joins TRBV5-3 to TRBJ2-1; 10 positions agree with TRBD2. TRBV5-3 falls under the ORF class, with uncertain function. There are 17 residues in the CDR3. V shed 5 bases, J shed 5 bases, and the junction held 13 bases outside the gene matches. Written as DNA, the CDR3 is TGTGCCAGAAGATACGGACTAGCGGCGCTGTCCCACAATGAGCAGTTCTTC. Protein product: CARRYGLAALSHNEQFF.

This clone was picked up one time. V usage is TRBV19 and J usage is TRBJ1-1, with D uncertain. Germline V gives CDR1 LNHDA, CDR2 SQIVND (reference sequence). CDR3 length equals 16 residues. V lost 4 bases and J lost 0, with 15 bases in between. CDR3 amino acids: CASSRASAALNTEAFF. The DNA for the CDR3 is TGTGCCAGTAGTAGGGCATCGGCCGCATTGAACACTGAAGCTTTCTTT. Full variable domain (remainder filled in from reference TRBV19 and TRBJ1-1): DGGITQSPKYLFRKEGQNVTLSCEQNLNHDAMYWYRQDPGQGLRLIYYSQIVNDFQKGDIAEGYSVSREKKESFPLTVTSAQKNPTAFYLCASSRASAALNTEAFFGQGTRLTVV.

The V and J genes are TRBV28 and TRBJ2-7, with a possible D match to TRBD2 (5 bases). Trimming removed 0 bases at V and 2 bases at J, with 14 bases between. This CDR3 comprises 16 residues. From germline, CDR1 is MDHEN and CDR2 SYDVKM. This CDR3 is CASSLWEAGTTYEQYF. CDR3 coding DNA: TGTGCCAGCAGTTTATGGGAGGCGGGCACCACCTACGAGCAGTACTTC. The variable domain in full, completed from reference TRBV28 and TRBJ2-7, reads DVKVTQSSRYLVKRTGEKVFLECVQDMDHENMFWYRQDPGLGLRLIYFSYDVKMKEKGDIPEGYSVSREKKERFSLILESASTNQTSMYLCASSLWEAGTTYEQYFGPGTRLTVT.

V gene TRBV28 combines with J gene TRBJ2-6, with D possibly being TRBD2 (5 bases). The CDR3 runs to 16 residues. The germline V and J ends were trimmed by 6 bases and 4 bases, with 16 bases remaining between them. Germline lookup yields CDR1 MDHEN and CDR2 SYDVKM. CDR3: CASSPTRWSGANVLTF. CDR3 DNA sequence: TGTGCCAGCAGCCCTACTAGATGGTCCGGGGCCAACGTCCTGACTTTC.